The subject of this entry is one T cell receptor (beta chain). What it recognizes is unknown. Naive CD8 cells lacked CD45RO, underwent positive selection for CCR7 and left out terminally differentiated effector memory CD45RA+ cells. This entry is derived from a study of shared clonotypes between healthy human individuals. Measured with immunoSEQ multiplex PCR; TCRdb has only the in-frame clones, and not every one. The table includes hundreds of thousands of clones, about 98% detected once. Study-level results: Only blood was sampled; tissue repertoires likely differ. Sharing of clonotypes among donors was expected to vary with sequencing depth. Around 5% was the fraction of naive CD4 clonotypes found shared across four donors.

Sequencing used naive CD8+ T cells sorted from blood. The source is a man aged 30 to 39 in good health.

The CDR3 DNA is TGTGCCAGCAGCCCCAGGACAGGGAAGTCTGGGGGCTACACCTTC. Protein product: CASSPRTGKSGGYTF. The V call is TRBV5-8, the J call TRBJ1-2; 8 nucleotides agree with TRBD1. CDR1 is SGHTS and CDR2 is YDEGEE in the germline V gene. V dropped 4 bases and J dropped 8; count of bases not matched to a gene: 13. The CDR3 has 15 amino acids.